Listed below are T cell receptor beta chains from one sample, sequenced in a study of cytomegalovirus exposure and HLA in healthy donors. The protocol was immunoSEQ multiplex PCR, while the TCRdb copy is restricted to in-frame clones and leaves out a portion. The repertoire includes about 49,000 clones, approximately 95% of them detected once, and approximately 8.1% sits in the top ten. Sequencing was performed on PBMCs. The receptors stem from a young woman in good health and CMV-seropositive. Both conserved end residues are part of each CDR3. D genes are given only for firm matches. A row's size may be missing; if present it is once, few, many or a size class.

d_gene	len	v_gene	j_gene	abundance	CDR3nt	CDR3aa
NA	15	TRBV30	TRBJ2-1	NA	TGTGCCTGGAGTGTATCGTCAGGGGCGAACAATGAGCAGTTCTTC	CAWSVSSGANNEQFF
NA	16	TRBV6-1	TRBJ2-6	NA	TGTGCCAGCAGTGAAGCAGAGGCGTCTGGGGCCAACGTCCTGACTTTC	CASSEAEASGANVLTF
NA	14	TRBV12-5	TRBJ2-7	NA	TGTGCTAGTGGTTTGTTCAGGGCCCCCTACGAGCAGTACTTC	CASGLFRAPYEQYF
NA	13	TRBV6-5	TRBJ1-2	NA	TGTGCCAGCAGTTACTCGAGGAACTATGGCTACACCTTC	CASSYSRNYGYTF
NA	15	TRBV5-1	TRBJ1-5	NA	TGCGCCAGCAGCTTGGACGGACTTAGCAATCAGCCCCAGCATTTT	CASSLDGLSNQPQHF
NA	17	TRBV7-8	TRBJ2-1	NA	TGTGCCAGCAGCGTAGAGAGCGGGCCCCCTACCCCCAATGAGCAGTTCTTC	CASSVESGPPTPNEQFF
TRBD2	17	TRBV4-2	TRBJ2-3	NA	TGTGCCAGCAGCCAAGATCTAGCGGGAGGGCCTGGAGATACGCAGTATTTT	CASSQDLAGGPGDTQYF
NA	16	TRBV19	TRBJ1-5	NA	TGTGCCAGTAGGCCAGTGACAAGTTATAGCAATCAGCCCCAGCATTTT	CASRPVTSYSNQPQHF
TRBD1	16	TRBV5-1	TRBJ2-7	NA	TGCGCCAGCAGCTTGGACCCGGACAGGGCCACCTACGAGCAGTACTTC	CASSLDPDRATYEQYF
NA	14	TRBV19	TRBJ2-7	NA	TGTGCCAGTAGCCCCGGGGGTTATTCCTACGAGCAGTACTTC	CASSPGGYSYEQYF
NA	13	TRBV2	TRBJ1-4	medium-sized	TGTGCCAGCAGTAGTTCCGGCGGGGAAAAACTGTTTTTT	CASSSSGGEKLFF
TRBD2	15	TRBV4-1	TRBJ2-7	NA	TGCGCCAGCAGCCCGTCTAGCGGGAGCTCCTACGAGCAGTACTTC	CASSPSSGSSYEQYF
NA	13	TRBV7-2	TRBJ2-5	NA	TGTGCCAGCAGCTTAGCGCGTGCGGAGACCCAGTACTTC	CASSLARAETQYF
NA	15	TRBV27	TRBJ1-2	NA	TGTGCCAGCAGTGGACAGACCCCGGGGAGCTATGGCTACACCTTC	CASSGQTPGSYGYTF
TRBD1	13	TRBV29-1	TRBJ1-1	NA	TGCAGCGAAGAGACAGGGATGAACACTGAAGCTTTCTTT	CSEETGMNTEAFF
TRBD1	13	TRBV27	TRBJ1-6	NA	TGTGCCAGCCGGACAGGGGATAATTCACCCCTTCACTTT	CASRTGDNSPLHF
TRBD2	15	TRBV30	TRBJ2-3	NA	TGTGCCTGGAGTGTATGGACTAGCGAGACAGATACGCAGTATTTT	CAWSVWTSETDTQYF
TRBD1	16	TRBV7-3	TRBJ1-1	NA	TGTGCCAGCAGCCATGGGCCGGGGACAGGGTTAACTGAAGCTTTCTTT	CASSHGPGTGLTEAFF
TRBD2	15	TRBV6-1	TRBJ2-7	NA	TGTGCCAGCAGTGAAGACCTAGCGGGGGCCTACGAGCAGTACTTC	CASSEDLAGAYEQYF
TRBD1	20	TRBV5-4	TRBJ2-6	NA	TGTGCCAGCTCCCTCGCCGTGGGGCGGGACAGGGGGACTGGGGCCAACGTCCTGACTTTC	CASSLAVGRDRGTGANVLTF
TRBD2	14	TRBV29-1	TRBJ2-2	NA	TGCAGCGTTGAGGAGCGGGGAAGGACCGGGGAGCTGTTTTTT	CSVEERGRTGELFF
NA	12	TRBV6-6	TRBJ2-7	NA	TGTGCCAGCGGGGGGAGCTCCTACGAGCAGTACTTC	CASGGSSYEQYF
TRBD1	17	TRBV5-4	TRBJ1-1	NA	TGTGCCAGCAGCGTACCGGGACAGGGGGCGATGAACACTGAAGCTTTCTTT	CASSVPGQGAMNTEAFF
NA	13	TRBV14	TRBJ2-7	NA	TGTGCCAGCAGCCAAGATCGGCGGGTCGAGCAGTACTTC	CASSQDRRVEQYF
NA	13	TRBV19	TRBJ1-6	NA	TGTGCCAGTAGTGGGCTGCGAAATTCACCCCTCCACTTT	CASSGLRNSPLHF
NA	15	TRBV28	TRBJ2-1	NA	TGTGCCAGCAGTTTAATGGAGGGCGGCTACAATGAGCAGTTCTTC	CASSLMEGGYNEQFF
TRBD2	17	TRBV28	TRBJ2-1	NA	TGTGCCAGCAGTTTACCCCCCTGGGAGGGCCTATACAATGAGCAGTTCTTC	CASSLPPWEGLYNEQFF
TRBD2	17	TRBV11-3	TRBJ2-7	NA	TGTGCCAGCAGCTTACTTCGCGTGGGACTAGATCGCCACGAGCAGTACTTC	CASSLLRVGLDRHEQYF
TRBD2	15	TRBV7-9	TRBJ2-3	once	TGTGCCAGCAGCTTTACTAGCGGTAGCACAGATACGCAGTATTTT	CASSFTSGSTDTQYF
TRBD2	15	TRBV7-2	TRBJ2-7	NA	TGTGCCAGCAGCGGAGCCGGACTAGCTGCCTACGAGCAGTACTTC	CASSGAGLAAYEQYF
TRBD1	17	TRBV6-1	TRBJ2-4	NA	TGTGCCAGCAGTGGGGGGTGGACAGGTCTAGCCAAAAACATTCAGTACTTC	CASSGGWTGLAKNIQYF
NA	16	TRBV28	TRBJ2-5	NA	TGTGCCAGCAGTTTAGGAGGGAGAGGAAATTGGGAGACCCAGTACTTC	CASSLGGRGNWETQYF
NA	14	TRBV14	TRBJ2-1	NA	TGTGCCAGCAGCCAAGGGGCCCATGTCCGGGAGCAGTTCTTC	CASSQGAHVREQFF
NA	17	TRBV19	TRBJ2-5	few	TGTGCCAGTAGTATTGGAAGACAGGTGAAGATGGGTGAGACCCAGTACTTC	CASSIGRQVKMGETQYF
NA	16	TRBV7-6	TRBJ2-1	NA	TGTGCCAGCAGCTTAGATCGGGGAAGCTCCTACAATGAGCAGTTCTTC	CASSLDRGSSYNEQFF
TRBD2	21	TRBV7-3	TRBJ2-2	once	TGTGCCAGCAGCTTAAGGGGCCTCGGGAGCGGGAGGGCCTCGGACACCGGGGAGCTGTTTTTT	CASSLRGLGSGRASDTGELFF
NA	16	TRBV7-8	TRBJ1-6	NA	TGTGCCAGCAGCCCCATGAGCGGGGGTCAGAATTCACCCCTCCACTTT	CASSPMSGGQNSPLHF
TRBD1	15	TRBV19	TRBJ1-2	NA	TGTGCCAGTAGAATATCGGGACAGCAAAACTATGGCTACACCTTC	CASRISGQQNYGYTF
TRBD1	15	TRBV28	TRBJ2-3	NA	TGTGCCAGCAGTCCTCCGGGACAGGGGTTAAATACGCAGTATTTT	CASSPPGQGLNTQYF
TRBD1	18	TRBV27	TRBJ2-3	NA	TGTGCCAGCAGTTTTTTCACAGGGGGTGCCTCTAGCACAGATACGCAGTATTTT	CASSFFTGGASSTDTQYF
TRBD1	15	TRBV5-1	TRBJ1-1	NA	TGCGCCAGCAGCAGAACCGGGACAGGGGAAACTGAAGCTTTCTTT	CASSRTGTGETEAFF